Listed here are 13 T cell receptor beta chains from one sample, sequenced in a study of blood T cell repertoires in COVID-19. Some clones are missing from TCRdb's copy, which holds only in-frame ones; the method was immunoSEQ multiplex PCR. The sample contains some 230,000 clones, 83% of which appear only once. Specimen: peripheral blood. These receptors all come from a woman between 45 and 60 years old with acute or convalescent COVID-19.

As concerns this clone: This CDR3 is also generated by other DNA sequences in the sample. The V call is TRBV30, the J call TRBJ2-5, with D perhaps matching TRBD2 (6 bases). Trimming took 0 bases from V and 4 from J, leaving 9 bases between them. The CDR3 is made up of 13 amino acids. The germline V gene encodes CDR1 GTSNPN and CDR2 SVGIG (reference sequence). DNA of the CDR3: TGTGCCTGGAGTGTCCAGGGAGGAGAGACCCAGTACTTC. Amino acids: CAWSVQGGETQYF. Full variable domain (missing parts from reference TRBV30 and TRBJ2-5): SQTIHQWPATLVQPVGSPLSLECTVEGTSNPNLYWYRQAAGRGLQLLFYSVGIGQISSEVPQNLSASRPQDRQFILSSKKLLLSDSGFYLCAWSVQGGETQYFGPGTRLLVL.

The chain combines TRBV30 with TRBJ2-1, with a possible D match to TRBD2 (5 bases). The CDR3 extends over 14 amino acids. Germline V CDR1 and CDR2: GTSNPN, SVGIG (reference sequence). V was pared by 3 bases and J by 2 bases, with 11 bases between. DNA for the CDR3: TGTGCCTGGAGGGGCCTAGCTCCCTACAATGAGCAGTTCTTC. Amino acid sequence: CAWRGLAPYNEQFF.

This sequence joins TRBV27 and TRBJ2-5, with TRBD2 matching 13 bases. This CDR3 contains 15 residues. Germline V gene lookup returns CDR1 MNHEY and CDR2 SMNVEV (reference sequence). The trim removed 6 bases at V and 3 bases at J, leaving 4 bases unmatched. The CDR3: CASRGGTSGKETQYF. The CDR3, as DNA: TGTGCCAGCAGGGGGGGGACTAGCGGGAAAGAGACCCAGTACTTC.

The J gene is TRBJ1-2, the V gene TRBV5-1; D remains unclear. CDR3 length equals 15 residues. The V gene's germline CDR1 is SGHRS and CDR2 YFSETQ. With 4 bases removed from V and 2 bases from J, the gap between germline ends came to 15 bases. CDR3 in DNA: TGCGCCAGCAGCCCCTTATTTAGCACAAACTATGGCTACACCTTC. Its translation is CASSPLFSTNYGYTF.

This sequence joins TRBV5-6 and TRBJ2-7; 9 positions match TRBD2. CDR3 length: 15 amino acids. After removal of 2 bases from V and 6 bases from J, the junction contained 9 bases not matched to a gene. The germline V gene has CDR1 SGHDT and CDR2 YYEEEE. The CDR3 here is CASSFLAGAASEQYF. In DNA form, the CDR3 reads TGTGCCAGCAGCTTTTTAGCGGGAGCGGCATCCGAGCAGTACTTC.

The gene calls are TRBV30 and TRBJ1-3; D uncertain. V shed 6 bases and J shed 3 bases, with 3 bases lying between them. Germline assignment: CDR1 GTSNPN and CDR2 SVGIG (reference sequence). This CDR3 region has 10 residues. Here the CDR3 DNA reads TGTGCCTGTATTGGAAACACCATATATTTT. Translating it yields CACIGNTIYF.

CDR3 DNA: TGTGCCTGGAGCCGGACAGGGGGTCAGCCCCAGCATTTT. It yields the protein CAWSRTGGQPQHF. The genes are TRBV30 and TRBJ1-5; 10 nucleotides match TRBD1. From germline, CDR1 is GTSNPN and CDR2 SVGIG (reference sequence). V lost 3 bases and J lost 6; bases outside the gene matches: 2. The CDR3 extends over 13 amino acids. The variable domain in full, completed from reference TRBV30 and TRBJ1-5, reads SQTIHQWPATLVQPVGSPLSLECTVEGTSNPNLYWYRQAAGRGLQLLFYSVGIGQISSEVPQNLSASRPQDRQFILSSKKLLLSDSGFYLCAWSRTGGQPQHFGDGTRLSIL.

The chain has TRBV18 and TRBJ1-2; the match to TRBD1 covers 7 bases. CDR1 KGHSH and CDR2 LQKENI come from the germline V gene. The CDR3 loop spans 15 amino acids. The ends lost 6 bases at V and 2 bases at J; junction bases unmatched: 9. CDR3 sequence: CASSRWTGLNYGYTF. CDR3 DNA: TGTGCCAGCTCGCGGTGGACAGGCCTCAACTATGGCTACACCTTC.

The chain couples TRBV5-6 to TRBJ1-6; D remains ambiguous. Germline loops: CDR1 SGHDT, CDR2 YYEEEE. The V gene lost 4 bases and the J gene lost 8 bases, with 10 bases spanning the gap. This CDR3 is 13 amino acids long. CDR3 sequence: CASSPDLDSPLHF. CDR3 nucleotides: TGTGCCAGCAGCCCGGACTTGGATTCACCCCTCCACTTT.

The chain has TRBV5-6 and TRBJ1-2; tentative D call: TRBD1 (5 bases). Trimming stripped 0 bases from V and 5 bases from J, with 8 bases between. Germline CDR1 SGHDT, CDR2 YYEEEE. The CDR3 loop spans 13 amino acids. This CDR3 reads CASSLVQGYGYTF. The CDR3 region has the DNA TGTGCCAGCAGCTTGGTTCAGGGTTATGGCTACACCTTC.

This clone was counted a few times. CDR3 nucleotides: TGTGCCAGCCGAGAGTCAGGGGAATCACCCCTCCACTTT. It translates to CASRESGESPLHF. This sequence joins TRBV12-3 or TRBV12-4 and TRBJ1-6; D might be TRBD1 (6 bases). The CDR3 spans 13 residues. V shed 8 bases and J shed 10 bases, with 15 bases lying between them.

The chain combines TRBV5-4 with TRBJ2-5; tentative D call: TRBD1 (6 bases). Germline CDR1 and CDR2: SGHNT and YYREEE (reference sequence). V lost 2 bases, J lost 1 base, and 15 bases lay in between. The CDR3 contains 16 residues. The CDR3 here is CASSLFLDSPQETQYF. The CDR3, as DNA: TGTGCCAGCAGCTTATTTTTGGACAGTCCCCAAGAGACCCAGTACTTC.

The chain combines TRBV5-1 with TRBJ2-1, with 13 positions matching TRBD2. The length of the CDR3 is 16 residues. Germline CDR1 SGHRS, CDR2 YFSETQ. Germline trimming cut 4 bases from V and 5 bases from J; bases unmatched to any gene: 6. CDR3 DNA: TGCGCCAGCAGCCGCGAGACTAGCGGGAGGAACAATGAGCAGTTCTTC. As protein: CASSRETSGRNNEQFF.